The T cell receptor beta chain under discussion was sequenced for a study of regulatory T cells in long-lasting Graves disease. This clonotype was seen many times. Its antigen is still unknown. General study results and limits: Favored gene segments in persistent disease were TRBV28, TRBJ1-2 and TRBJ2-5. The study found lower TCR diversity in persistent Graves' patients than in newly diagnosed ones.

Arm-PCR of CDR3 regions with iRepertoire HTBI primers generated TCR beta libraries. Methods used by the authors: Identification across samples found 62 TRBV and fewer than 15 TRBJ segments. TCRdb re-called the multiplex PCR reads through MiXCR, storing one row per CDR3 protein. The V and J calls reflect TCRdb's pipeline rather than the authors' work. The sample lists more than 300,000 distinct CDR3 sequences; around a sixth were seen once. The CDR3 loop spans 16 amino acids. Trimming removed 7 bases from V and 6 bases from J; junction bases left unmatched: 13. Per the germline V gene, CDR1 is SQVTM and CDR2 is ANQGSEA. Noted time point: newly diagnosed GD, antithyroid drugs for less than 3 months. TCR sequences were obtained from RNA taken from PBMCs.

This sequence joins TRBV29-1 and TRBJ2-1; 12 bases agree with TRBD2. The specimen comprised peripheral blood mononuclear cells (PBMCs), sampled at new diagnosis, from a patient treated with antithyroid drugs. This TCR derives from a female donor with Graves disease. The CDR3 nucleotides are TGCAGCGCCAACCCATCGACTAGCGGGAGAATCAATGAGCAGTTCTTC. Its translation is CSANPSTSGRINEQFF.